This is a list of T cell receptor beta chains from one sample in a study of Ad26.COV2.S vaccination and SARS-CoV-2 variants. TCRdb keeps only in-frame clones here, not all; method: immunoSEQ multiplex PCR. The sample includes a few hundred thousand clones, roughly 90% of them seen just once. The sample consisted of peripheral blood, taken in a trial of Ad26.COV2.S vaccine versus placebo. The receptors derive from a person aged 18-65 years who received the Ad26.COV2.S COVID-19 vaccine or a placebo. Each CDR3 is given with its conserved first and last residue. The D gene is left open where the match is weak. Expanded clones get a size class; other rows say once, few or many, or leave the size out.

d_gene	v_gene	abundance	j_gene	CDR3nt	CDR3aa
.	TRBV2	.	TRBJ2-4	TGTGCCAGCAACAGACGGGGGGCAGGGGATTCCAAAAACATTCAGTACTTC	CASNRRGAGDSKNIQYF
TRBD2	TRBV5-8	.	TRBJ2-3	TGTGCCAGCAGCTTGGGGGTAGCGGGAGATGGCACAGATACGCAGTATTTT	CASSLGVAGDGTDTQYF
.	TRBV6-5	.	TRBJ1-2	TGTGCCAGCAGTCGCGGGACACCCCCTCAAAATTACACCTTC	CASSRGTPPQNYTF
.	TRBV7-2	.	TRBJ1-1	TGTGCCAGCAGCTTAGCGCAGGGGATGAACACTGAAGCTTTCTTT	CASSLAQGMNTEAFF
.	TRBV11-2	once	TRBJ2-1	TGTGCCAGCAGCCCGAACCCTATGAATGAGCAGTTCTTC	CASSPNPMNEQFF
.	TRBV11-2	.	TRBJ2-1	TGTGCCAGCAGCTTCGGACAGAGCTCCTACAATGAGCAGTTCTTC	CASSFGQSSYNEQFF
TRBD1	TRBV4-1	.	TRBJ1-1	TGCGCCAGCAGCCAAGATCCCCAGGGGGTGGGAACTGAAGCTTTCTTT	CASSQDPQGVGTEAFF
TRBD2	TRBV4-3	.	TRBJ2-5	TGCGCCAGCAGCCATGGATATGTGGCGGGAGAAGAGACCCAGTACTTC	CASSHGYVAGEETQYF
TRBD1	TRBV14	.	TRBJ2-7	TGTGCCAGCAGCCGATACACCAACGACAGGGCTATAGACTACGAGCAGTACTTC	CASSRYTNDRAIDYEQYF
.	TRBV3-1/TRBV3-2	.	TRBJ1-5	TGTGCCAGCAGCCAAGAAGAGGGACAGCCCCAGCATTTT	CASSQEEGQPQHF
.	TRBV21-1	.	TRBJ1-1	TGTGCCAGCAGCAATCCTAGGAGGGGAAACCCTGGCACTGAAGCTTTCTTT	CASSNPRRGNPGTEAFF
TRBD2	TRBV7-2	.	TRBJ2-1	TGTGCCAGCAGCTTAGTGCTGGGAGGGTACAATGAGCAGTTCTTC	CASSLVLGGYNEQFF
TRBD2	TRBV18	.	TRBJ2-7	TGTGCCAGCTCCTCGACTAGCGGCGGGTCCTACGAGCAGTACTTC	CASSSTSGGSYEQYF
.	TRBV19	few	TRBJ2-1	TGTGCCAGTACCCCCGGGCCGTCCTACAATGAGCAGTTCTTC	CASTPGPSYNEQFF
TRBD2	TRBV28	.	TRBJ2-3	TGTGCCATCACGGGGGGTGTCAGGTTGGATACGCAGTATTTT	CAITGGVRLDTQYF
TRBD1	TRBV27	.	TRBJ1-5	TGTGCCAGCAGTTCCGGGACAGACTATAGCAATCAGCCCCAGCATTTT	CASSSGTDYSNQPQHF
.	TRBV3-1/TRBV3-2	once	TRBJ1-5	TGTGCCAGCAGCCAAGTAGCAGCGAATCAGCCCCAGCATTTT	CASSQVAANQPQHF
TRBD1	TRBV12-3/TRBV12-4	.	TRBJ1-2	TGTGCCAGCAGCTGGACAGGGCTCTGGGGCTACACCTTC	CASSWTGLWGYTF
.	TRBV28	.	TRBJ1-4	TGTGCCGGATCACAGGCAACTAATGAAAAACTGTTTTTT	CAGSQATNEKLFF
TRBD1	TRBV28	.	TRBJ2-1	TGTGCCAGCAGGGAAGGACAGGGGTGGGTCTCGAGCTCCTACAATGAGCAGTTCTTC	CASREGQGWVSSSYNEQFF
.	TRBV19	.	TRBJ1-1	TGTGCCAGTAGTTCCTGGACGGGCTTAGACGGTACTGAAGCTTTCTTT	CASSSWTGLDGTEAFF
.	TRBV5-1	.	TRBJ2-3	TGCGCCAGCAGCGGGGGGGACAGTGTAAGCACAGATACGCAGTATTTT	CASSGGDSVSTDTQYF
.	TRBV18	.	TRBJ2-1	TGTGCCAGCTCACCAAAGGGATCGCTCTACAATGAGCAGTTCTTC	CASSPKGSLYNEQFF
TRBD1	TRBV18	.	TRBJ1-4	TGTGCCAGCTCAACGGGACAGACTAATGAAAAACTGTTTTTT	CASSTGQTNEKLFF
.	TRBV19	.	TRBJ1-4	TGTGCCAGTAGTATGGTGGTACAATCAGCGAGAAAACTGTTTTTT	CASSMVVQSARKLFF
TRBD2	TRBV10-1	.	TRBJ2-2	TGCGCCAGCGGGACTAGCGGGGCAGCGGGCACCGGGGAGCTGTTTTTT	CASGTSGAAGTGELFF
.	TRBV5-8	.	TRBJ2-3	TGTGCCAGCAGCTTCGTACTAGCAGGAACAGATACGCAGTATTTT	CASSFVLAGTDTQYF
.	TRBV19	.	TRBJ2-2	TGTGCCAGTAGTATTCCAGCCGGGGAGCTGTTTTTT	CASSIPAGELFF
.	TRBV15	.	TRBJ2-5	TGTGCCACCAGCAGAGATGAGGATCGGAAGACCCAGTACTTC	CATSRDEDRKTQYF
.	TRBV6-2/TRBV6-3	.	TRBJ2-4	TGTGCCAGCAGTTATCCATCCTTAATGGGGTTCAAGGTATTC	CASSYPSLMGFKVF
.	TRBV6-5	.	TRBJ2-2	TGTGCCAGCGGGTCCACCGGGGAGCTGTTTTTT	CASGSTGELFF
.	TRBV3-1/TRBV3-2	.	TRBJ1-6	TGTGCCAGCACCGCGTTCAGTAATCTCAATTCACCCCTCCACTTT	CASTAFSNLNSPLHF
TRBD1	TRBV7-2	.	TRBJ1-1	TGTGCCAGCAGCCCTCGGACAGGGGTGAACACTGAAGCTTTCTTT	CASSPRTGVNTEAFF
.	TRBV18	.	TRBJ1-2	TGTGCCAGCTCACCCGCAGTCCCGGGGACCCAGAAAGCCGGTGGCTACACCTTC	CASSPAVPGTQKAGGYTF
.	TRBV7-2	.	TRBJ1-1	TGTGCCAGCAGCTTAGTCGCGGTAACGAACACTGAAGCTTTCTTT	CASSLVAVTNTEAFF
TRBD1	TRBV3-1/TRBV3-2	once	TRBJ1-1	TGTGCCAGCAGTCTAGGACAGGTGCACACTGAAGCTTTCTTT	CASSLGQVHTEAFF
.	TRBV10-3	few	TRBJ2-1	TGTGCCATCAGTGGGAAACAGATGGCCCCCTACAATGAGCAGTTCTTC	CAISGKQMAPYNEQFF
.	TRBV27	.	TRBJ2-1	TGTGCCAGCAGTTTATGGGGGACGGGCTCCTACAATGAGCAGTTCTTC	CASSLWGTGSYNEQFF
TRBD1	TRBV4-3	once	TRBJ1-2	TGCGCCAGCAGCCAAAGCAGGGGACAGAGTTATGGCTACACCTTC	CASSQSRGQSYGYTF
.	TRBV19	once	TRBJ1-1	TGTGCCAGTAGTACCTCGGGCCCTGAAGCTTTCTTT	CASSTSGPEAFF
.	TRBV7-6	.	TRBJ1-5	TGTGCCAGCAGCTTAGGGGGGAATAGCAATCAGCCCCAGCATTTT	CASSLGGNSNQPQHF
.	TRBV11-2	.	TRBJ2-4	TGTGCCAGCAGCAGGGGGAGATTTGGAGGAGCCAAAAACATTCAGTACTTC	CASSRGRFGGAKNIQYF
.	TRBV21-1	.	TRBJ1-5	TGTGCCAGCAGCAAAGCGCTCTTGAGCGAGGGGAAATTCAATCAGCCCCAGCATTTT	CASSKALLSEGKFNQPQHF
TRBD1	TRBV27	.	TRBJ1-1	TGTGCCAGCAGTTTGGCGACAGGGGCAGGGAACACTGAAGCTTTCTTT	CASSLATGAGNTEAFF
.	TRBV6-5	.	TRBJ1-2	TGTGCCAGCAGTTACTCGATCCCGACAAACTATGGCTACACCTTC	CASSYSIPTNYGYTF